Presented here are 32 T cell receptor beta chains from one specimen sequenced in a study of CD8 T cells in ankylosing spondylitis. TCRdb re-called the 5' RACE reads through MiXCR, storing one row per CDR3 protein. The sample shows some 840,000 distinct CDR3 sequences, 10% to 15% of them seen only once. No antigen has been assigned to these receptors. Notes on the study in general: A motif of fewer than ten highly homologous TCR beta variants was seen as apparently characteristic of ankylosing spondylitis blood.

The sequencing sample was made of blood, either unsorted or a sorted T cell fraction (not recorded which). All receptors come from a male donor with ankylosing spondylitis.

The chain joins TRBV10-1 to TRBJ2-7; D remains ambiguous. This CDR3 is built from 11 residues. Germline CDR1 WNHNN, CDR2 SYGVQD (reference sequence). The ends were cut back, 11 bases at V and 6 bases at J, with 14 bases in the middle. CDR3 protein: CADIEFGEQYF. The CDR3 DNA reads as TGCGCCGACATTGAGTTTGGCGAGCAGTACTTC.

In DNA, the CDR3 is TGCGCCAGCAAGGTATTCGGGAGGAGCTACGAGCAGTACTTC. The encoded protein is CASKVFGRSYEQYF. The genes are TRBV5-1 and TRBJ2-7; 7 bases map to TRBD2. This CDR3 has 14 amino acids. CDR1 is SGHRS, CDR2 YFSETQ, per germline. V shed 6 bases and J 3 bases; nucleotides not matched to a gene: 9.

This clonotype appeared a few times. This chain links TRBV20-1 with TRBJ2-7; maybe TRBD1 (5 bases). The length of the CDR3 is 11 residues. V shed 3 bases and J shed 7 bases, with 10 bases lying between them. Germline V gene lookup returns CDR1 DFQATT and CDR2 SNEGSKA (reference sequence). CDR3 residues: CSASRVKEQYF. The CDR3 nucleotides are TGCAGTGCTAGCAGGGTTAAAGAGCAGTACTTC.

This clonotype was detected only a few times. The chain couples TRBV20-1 to TRBJ2-1, with D perhaps TRBD2 (5 bases). V was shortened by 3 bases and J by 14 bases, with 17 bases between the two germline ends. Germline V gene lookup returns CDR1 DFQATT and CDR2 SNEGSKA (reference sequence). This CDR3 has 12 amino acids. CDR3 sequence reads: CSASRGSGWEFF. CDR3 nucleotide sequence: TGCAGTGCTAGCCGCGGATCGGGGTGGGAGTTCTTC.

This chain connects TRBV4-3 to TRBJ2-1; TRBD2 matches 15 bases. The CDR3 is made up of 19 amino acids. Germline values: CDR1 LGHNA, CDR2 YSLEER. With V trimmed by 3 bases and J by 0 bases, 6 bases remained unmatched. The chain's CDR3 is CASSHGLAGGTSSYNEQFF. The CDR3 DNA reads TGCGCCAGCAGCCATGGACTAGCGGGAGGGACGAGCTCCTACAATGAGCAGTTCTTC.

The V and J genes are TRBV19 and TRBJ2-7; 7 nucleotides align to TRBD1. The J segment lost 3 bases and the V segment lost 3 bases, leaving 8 bases of the junction unmatched. Germline CDR1 LNHDA, CDR2 SQIVND (reference sequence). CDR3 size: 15 residues. The CDR3 sequence is CASSIGPGQSYEQYF. The CDR3 DNA reads as TGTGCCAGTAGTATTGGCCCGGGACAGAGCTACGAGCAGTACTTC.

This clonotype was picked up a small number of times. The V call is TRBV6-1, the J call TRBJ1-6; the D gene is possibly TRBD1 (6 bases). CDR3 length: 14 residues. Looked up from germline, CDR1 is MNHNS and CDR2 is SASEGT. The germline V and J ends were trimmed by 6 bases and 9 bases, with 15 bases remaining between them. For the CDR3, the DNA is TGTGCCAGCAGCGCCACAGGGAAGGCTTCACCCCTCCACTTT. Its protein is CASSATGKASPLHF.

In this sample, this clonotype turned up many times. This chain links TRBV4-3 with TRBJ1-4; 8 positions agree with TRBD1. The CDR3 extends over 14 amino acids. CDR1 is LGHNA and CDR2 is YSLEER in the germline V gene. The V gene end was trimmed by 1 base and the J gene end by 7 bases; junction bases not matched to a gene: 2. The CDR3 spells CASSQAGGGEKLFF. The CDR3 coding sequence is TGCGCCAGCAGCCAAGCAGGGGGCGGTGAAAAACTGTTTTTT.

V gene TRBV27 combines with J gene TRBJ2-1; the D is unclear. CDR3 length: 13 residues. V lost 4 bases and J 3 bases, leaving 7 bases between the germline ends. CDR1 and CDR2 from the germline V gene are MNHEY and SMNVEV (reference sequence). The CDR3 region has the DNA TGTGCCAGCAGTTCAATGCACTACAATGAGCAGTTCTTC. The encoded protein is CASSSMHYNEQFF.

The chain has TRBV21-1 and TRBJ1-2. TRBV21-1 represents a pseudogene. The CDR3 contains 15 residues. The CDR3 loop is CASSKRAGLNYGYTF. The CDR3 DNA is TGTGCCAGCAGCAAAAGGGCAGGCCTCAACTATGGCTACACCTTC.

V is TRBV20-1 and J is TRBJ1-4, with 8 bases identical to TRBD1. Looked up from germline, CDR1 is DFQATT and CDR2 is SNEGSKA (reference sequence). V shed 2 bases and J 0 bases; nucleotides not matched to a gene: 14. This CDR3 is 19 amino acids long. CDR3 loop: CSARPSGTGDYPTNEKLFF. The DNA for the CDR3 is TGCAGTGCTAGACCTTCCGGGACAGGAGATTATCCAACTAATGAAAAACTGTTTTTT.

This clonotype was seen repeatedly, ten times or more. The CDR3 sequence: CSVAVGTGGYEQYF. The CDR3 DNA is TGCAGCGTTGCAGTCGGGACAGGGGGGTACGAGCAGTACTTC. The gene calls are TRBV29-1 and TRBJ2-7, with 11 nucleotides matching TRBD1. The CDR3 runs 14 residues. Trimming took 4 bases from V and 4 from J; bases not matched to a gene: 6. CDR1 is SQVTM and CDR2 is ANQGSEA in the germline V gene.

This clonotype showed up just a few times. The genes are TRBV6-1 and TRBJ2-1, with TRBD1 matching over 8 bases. From germline, CDR1 is MNHNS and CDR2 SASEGT. CDR3 length: 15 residues. V gave up 7 bases and J gave up 10 bases; unmatched junction bases: 15. CDR3 bases: TGTGCCAGCACCCCTCGGACGCAGGGGGCGGGCGAGCAGTTCTTC. This encodes CASTPRTQGAGEQFF.

In its sample, this clonotype was seen a few times. This chain links TRBV27 with TRBJ1-2; no firm D call. Germline CDR1 and CDR2: MNHEY and SMNVEV (reference sequence). This CDR3 comprises 13 residues. Trimming shortened V by 8 bases and J by 0 bases, and 10 bases separated the two germline ends. The CDR3 region is CASGELTNYGYTF. The CDR3 DNA sequence: TGTGCCAGCGGCGAACTAACTAACTATGGCTACACCTTC.

This chain links TRBV10-3 with TRBJ1-2, with 9 bases that match TRBD1. The CDR3 runs 16 residues. From germline, CDR1 is ENHRY and CDR2 SYGVKD. With V trimmed by 4 bases and J by 6 bases, 12 bases remained unmatched. In nucleotides, the CDR3 is TGTGCCATCAGTGGTCCCGGGGACAGGGTCAGGAATGGCTACACCTTC. Protein: CAISGPGDRVRNGYTF.

This clonotype occurred a few times. The rearrangement links TRBV6-5 to TRBJ1-5; D uncertain. This CDR3 is 15 amino acids long. Germline V gene lookup returns CDR1 MNHEY and CDR2 SVGAGI. The germline V and J ends were trimmed by 3 bases and 4 bases, with 13 bases remaining between them. CDR3 sequence reads: CASSYRAAFNQPQHF. The CDR3 DNA reads TGTGCCAGCAGTTATAGGGCAGCCTTTAATCAGCCCCAGCATTTT.

The V and J genes are TRBV5-1 and TRBJ2-7, with 8 positions matching TRBD2. CDR3 length equals 14 residues. Germline-derived CDR1 and CDR2 are SGHRS and YFSETQ. J gave up 0 bases and V 5 bases, and 4 bases lay outside the gene matches. In nucleotides, the CDR3 is TGCGCCAGCAGAGCGGGGGTGGCCTCCTACGAGCAGTACTTC. Protein: CASRAGVASYEQYF.

This clonotype was picked up a small number of times. This chain links TRBV6-5 with TRBJ2-5; D may be TRBD1 (5 bases). The germline V gene encodes CDR1 MNHEY and CDR2 SVGAGI. This CDR3 has 15 residues. Deletions cut 4 bases from V and 4 bases from J, with 16 bases between. CDR3 in amino acids: CASSSLLGLPETQYF. The CDR3 bases are TGTGCCAGCAGTTCCCTCTTGGGGCTTCCAGAGACCCAGTACTTC.

This chain joins TRBV9 and TRBJ2-1; 7 nucleotides line up with TRBD2. The CDR3 runs 16 residues. V lost 4 bases to trimming and J lost 0 bases; unmatched junction nucleotides: 7. Germline V lookup: CDR1 SGDLS, CDR2 YYNGEE. Here the CDR3 reads CASSPTRTSSYNEQFF. CDR3 DNA: TGTGCCAGCAGCCCGACTAGGACTAGCTCCTACAATGAGCAGTTCTTC.

This clonotype came up a few times. This chain uses TRBV12-3 or TRBV12-4 with TRBJ1-2; no clear D gene. The CDR3 contains 14 residues. With 3 bases removed from V and 6 bases from J, the gap between germline ends came to 14 bases. As DNA, the CDR3 is TGTGCCAGCAGTTTTAGAGGGTTTGGTGATGGCTACACCTTC. Amino acids: CASSFRGFGDGYTF.

CDR3 sequence (DNA): TGCGCCAGCAGCCAAGACTCTCCAGGGATGTGGGAGACCCAGTACTTC. It specifies CASSQDSPGMWETQYF. V is TRBV4-3 and J is TRBJ2-5, with a weak D call TRBD1 (5 bases). The CDR3 loop spans 16 amino acids. Trimming pared 0 bases from V and 5 bases from J, leaving 16 bases between. In germline, CDR1 is LGHNA, CDR2 YSLEER.

For this clonotype: This may come from a read error, since a much larger clone is one base off. The rearrangement joins TRBV2 to TRBJ2-5; D unresolved. Trimming cost V 6 bases and J 0 bases, with 2 bases left between them. Per germline, CDR1 SNHLY and CDR2 FYNNEI. This CDR3 region has 11 residues. CDR3 protein: CASRNQETQYF. The CDR3 coding sequence is TGTGCCAGCAGGAACCAAGAGACCCAGTACTTC.

This chain uses TRBV4-3 with TRBJ1-2, with D possibly matching TRBD1 (5 bases). The germline V and J ends were trimmed by 4 bases and 4 bases, with 13 bases remaining between them. Germline-derived CDR1 and CDR2 are LGHNA and YSLEER. The CDR3 covers 14 residues. CDR3 bases: TGCGCCAGCAGCCCAATTGACAGCGTCTATGGCTACACCTTC. Its protein product is CASSPIDSVYGYTF.

This chain uses TRBV20-1 with TRBJ2-3; possibly TRBD1 or TRBD2 for D (5 bases each). Germline V lookup: CDR1 DFQATT, CDR2 SNEGSKA (reference sequence). The CDR3 spans 15 residues. Trimming left V 2 bases short and J 3 bases short, with 15 bases between. The CDR3 loop reads CSARYGGVRTDTQYF. The CDR3 DNA reads as TGCAGTGCTAGATATGGGGGAGTGAGGACAGATACGCAGTATTTT.

This chain uses TRBV20-1 with TRBJ2-7; possible D gene TRBD2, 5 bases. This CDR3 spans 13 amino acids. Germline lookup yields CDR1 DFQATT and CDR2 SNEGSKA (reference sequence). CDR3 residues: CTPKAVTSYEQYF. In nucleotides, the CDR3 is TGCACCCCAAAAGCGGTAACTTCCTACGAGCAGTACTTC.

This clonotype has more than one count but fewer than ten. J is TRBJ2-7 and V is TRBV30; 7 bases align to TRBD1. CDR1 is GTSNPN, CDR2 SVGIG, per germline (reference sequence). V gave up 1 base and J gave up 5 bases; unmatched junction bases: 11. CDR3 length: 15 amino acids. The CDR3 DNA reads as TGTGCCTGGAGTGAGGGAACAGGGGCCCTCCACGAGCAGTACTTC. Its translation: CAWSEGTGALHEQYF.

With respect to this clonotype: A much larger clonotype is one base distant, so this may be a read error. Because the CDR3 is missing its conserved closing phenylalanine or tryptophan, this is likely a read error. DNA for the CDR3: TGCAGCGTAGCCCCGGGACAGGTTGACACTGAAGCTTTCCTT. Translating gives CSVAPGQVDTEAFL. The rearrangement joins TRBV29-1 to TRBJ1-1, with 8 bases that match TRBD1. The J segment lost 3 bases and the V segment lost 6 bases, leaving 9 bases of the junction unmatched. Germline V lookup: CDR1 SQVTM, CDR2 ANQGSEA. The CDR3 runs to 14 residues.

V usage is TRBV6-2 or TRBV6-3 and J usage is TRBJ1-3; D is ambiguous. V gave up 6 bases and J gave up 4 bases, with 25 bases separating them. The length of the CDR3 is 18 residues. Germline-derived CDR1 and CDR2 are MNHEY and SVGEGT. CDR3: CASSNPAARASSGNTIYF. CDR3 DNA sequence: TGTGCCAGCAGCAATCCGGCCGCTCGGGCCTCTTCAGGAAACACCATATATTTT.

The rearrangement uses TRBV20-1 and TRBJ2-7; D is possibly TRBD2 (7 bases). Trimming pared 4 bases from V and 5 bases from J, leaving 18 bases between. In germline, CDR1 is DFQATT, CDR2 SNEGSKA (reference sequence). The CDR3 sequence is 14 residues long. CDR3 bases: TGCAGTGCTATACGGGGGAGGGGGTTTGACGAGCAGTACTTC. It yields the protein CSAIRGRGFDEQYF.

The rearrangement links TRBV9 to TRBJ2-3, with D tentatively TRBD1 (6 bases). V gave up 0 bases and J gave up 0 bases, with 11 bases separating them. This CDR3 has 16 residues. CDR1 and CDR2 from the germline V gene are SGDLS and YYNGEE. The CDR3 nucleotides are TGTGCCAGCAGCGTAGCCCGGACAGCCAGCACAGATACGCAGTATTTT. It specifies CASSVARTASTDTQYF.

This clonotype was counted only a few times. This sequence joins TRBV7-2 and TRBJ2-7; weak D call: TRBD2 (6 bases). Trimming removed 5 bases at V and 2 bases at J, with 16 bases between. From germline, CDR1 is SGHTA and CDR2 FQGNSA. CDR3 length equals 15 residues. CDR3 nucleotide sequence: TGTGCCAGCAGCCCAAAGGGCGGGGTTCCCTACGAGCAGTACTTC. Translation gives CASSPKGGVPYEQYF.

Many counts were recorded for this clonotype. The chain carries TRBV7-2 and TRBJ1-4, with TRBD1 matching 8 bases. From germline, CDR1 is SGHTA and CDR2 FQGNSA. This CDR3 has 14 amino acids. V lost 5 bases to trimming and J lost 3 bases; unmatched junction nucleotides: 2. CDR3: CASSRTGPNEKLFF. The CDR3 DNA sequence: TGTGCCAGCAGCCGGACAGGGCCTAATGAAAAACTGTTTTTT.